What follows are 17 T cell receptor beta chains derived from one specimen sequenced in a study of control samples from healthy donors and cancer patients. Only in-frame clones appear in the TCRdb table, and some are missing; sequencing was by immunoSEQ multiplex PCR. With about 210,000 clones in the sample, the ten largest clones hold roughly 2.2%. The sequenced material came from blood. Every receptor here comes from a woman in her 30s in good health.

The chain employs TRBV6-1 and TRBJ2-1; 9 bases align to TRBD2. Germline trimming cut 0 bases from V and 1 base from J; bases unmatched to any gene: 4. CDR1 and CDR2 (germline): MNHNS, SASEGT. The CDR3 runs to 17 residues. The CDR3 region has the DNA TGTGCCAGCAGTGAAGCGCGGGGGGGATATTCCTACAATGAGCAGTTCTTC. Translated: CASSEARGGYSYNEQFF.

CDR3 in amino acids: CASSGQGLGEKLFF. The CDR3 DNA reads as TGTGCCAGCAGCGGACAGGGGCTGGGTGAAAAACTGTTTTTT. The chain combines TRBV9 with TRBJ1-4, with 8 bases aligning to TRBD1. The CDR3 spans 14 residues. Trimming cost V 3 bases and J 7 bases; bases outside gene matches: 5. CDR1 is SGDLS and CDR2 is YYNGEE in the germline V gene.

The CDR3 protein is CASSFGRGQGYGYTF. CDR3 in DNA: TGTGCCAGCAGCTTTGGTCGCGGACAGGGCTATGGCTACACCTTC. This sequence joins TRBV7-9 and TRBJ1-2; TRBD1 aligns across 8 bases. V was pared by 3 bases and J by 4 bases, with 7 bases of the junction left unmatched. This CDR3 spans 15 amino acids. Looked up from germline, CDR1 is SEHNR and CDR2 is FQNEAQ (reference sequence).

The chain carries TRBV29-1 and TRBJ2-7; D is unresolved. Germline V gene lookup returns CDR1 SQVTM and CDR2 ANQGSEA. The CDR3 is 11 amino acids. V shed 7 bases and J shed 4 bases, with 11 bases lying between them. The CDR3 nucleotides read TGCAGCGCCCGAGTGTCTTACGAGCAGTACTTC. This translates into CSARVSYEQYF.

V is TRBV6-5 and J is TRBJ1-5; D remains unclear. The germline V and J ends were trimmed by 0 bases and 0 bases, with 6 bases remaining between them. The CDR3 extends over 15 amino acids. Germline V gives CDR1 MNHEY, CDR2 SVGAGI. This chain's CDR3 is CASSYSAASNQPQHF. In nucleotides, the CDR3 is TGTGCCAGCAGTTACTCGGCAGCTAGCAATCAGCCCCAGCATTTT.

The chain combines TRBV4-1 with TRBJ1-6; D gene ambiguous. Deletions cut 0 bases from V and 12 bases from J, with 9 bases between. Germline V gives CDR1 MGHRA, CDR2 YSYEKL. CDR3 length: 13 amino acids. For the CDR3, the DNA is TGCGCCAGCAGCCAAGAGGATGGAGTACCCCTCCACTTT. Translating gives CASSQEDGVPLHF.

The V gene is TRBV5-6, the J gene TRBJ1-5; TRBD1 matches 9 bases. CDR1 and CDR2 (germline): SGHDT, YYEEEE. Losses at the gene ends were 3 bases for V and 0 bases for J; bases not matched to a gene: 1. The CDR3 has 15 residues. The DNA for the CDR3 is TGTGCCAGCAGCTGGGGACAGGGTAGCAATCAGCCCCAGCATTTT. Its protein product is CASSWGQGSNQPQHF.

This chain links TRBV21-1 with TRBJ1-5. TRBV21-1 is tagged as a pseudogene. The CDR3 spans 20 residues. The CDR3 DNA follows: TGTGCCAGCAGCAAAGATTCTCCCGACAAGGGGACTATCAGCAATCAGCCCCAGCATTTT. Its protein product is CASSKDSPDKGTISNQPQHF.

Worth noting for this clone: The junction departs from the called germline gene at one end, perhaps through a read error. The V gene is TRBV6-1, the J gene TRBJ2-7; D is perhaps TRBD1 (5 bases). This CDR3 is 11 amino acids long. Germline values: CDR1 MNHNS, CDR2 SASEGT. The CDR3 sequence: CASSEDKPPKF. The DNA for the CDR3 is TGTGCCAGCAGTGAGGACAAGCCACCTAAGTTC.

About this clone: Other DNA sequences in the sample encode the same CDR3. This chain uses TRBV5-1 with TRBJ1-3; D is ambiguous. CDR1 and CDR2 from the germline V gene are SGHRS and YFSETQ. CDR3 length equals 13 residues. The V and J ends lost 0 bases and 3 bases respectively, with 4 bases between them. The CDR3 loop reads CASSLADGNTIYF. For the CDR3, the DNA is TGCGCCAGCAGCTTGGCGGATGGAAACACCATATATTTT. Filled out from reference TRBV5-1 and TRBJ1-3, the complete variable domain reads KAGVTQTPRYLIKTRGQQVTLSCSPISGHRSVSWYQQTPGQGLQFLFEYFSETQRNKGNFPGRFSGRQFSNSRSEMNVSTLELGDSALYLCASSLADGNTIYFGEGSWLTVV.

The chain has TRBV6-2 or TRBV6-3 and TRBJ1-2; D uncertain. This CDR3 spans 16 amino acids. With 2 bases removed from V and 1 base from J, the gap between germline ends came to 14 bases. Per germline, CDR1 MNHEY and CDR2 SVGEGT. The CDR3 bases are TGTGCCAGCAGTTACCTGGCACCCGAGCTTAACTATGGCTACACCTTC. Amino acids: CASSYLAPELNYGYTF.

The chain employs TRBV3-1 (or the pseudogene TRBV3-2) and TRBJ2-3; 9 positions match TRBD1. The CDR3 covers 15 residues. Germline CDR1 reads LGHDT; CDR2 reads YNNKEL (reference sequence). The V and J ends lost 4 bases and 8 bases, in that order; junction bases with no gene match: 10. The CDR3 is CASSPDRGIPGTQYF. CDR3 DNA: TGTGCCAGCAGCCCGGACAGGGGAATTCCTGGTACGCAGTATTTT.

V is TRBV20-1 and J is TRBJ1-6; D gene ambiguous. The CDR3 totals 11 residues. The germline V and J ends were trimmed by 6 bases and 9 bases, with 9 bases remaining between them. CDR1 is DFQATT and CDR2 is SNEGSKA in the germline V gene (reference sequence). The DNA of the CDR3 is TGCAGTGCCTCCTTTCTTTCACCCCTCCACTTT. This translates into CSASFLSPLHF.

The chain recombines TRBV4-1 with TRBJ2-3; 7 bases align to TRBD2. Germline trimming cut 3 bases from V and 6 bases from J; bases unmatched to any gene: 0. Germline V gene lookup returns CDR1 MGHRA and CDR2 YSYEKL. There are 12 residues in the CDR3. For the CDR3, the DNA is TGCGCCAGCAGCCAGGGGGGGGATACGCAGTATTTT. Translating it yields CASSQGGDTQYF.

The chain is built from TRBV27 and TRBJ1-2, with D possibly TRBD1 on 6 matching bases. Germline lookup yields CDR1 MNHEY and CDR2 SMNVEV (reference sequence). CDR3 length equals 13 residues. V was pared by 2 bases and J by 7 bases, with 11 bases between. CDR3 loop: CASSLQGGGGYTF. The CDR3 nucleotides are TGTGCCAGCAGTTTACAAGGGGGAGGTGGCTACACCTTC.

This sequence joins TRBV7-9 and TRBJ1-1; D perhaps matches TRBD1 (5 bases). The CDR3 spans 14 residues. Per germline, CDR1 SEHNR and CDR2 FQNEAQ (reference sequence). V gave up 5 bases and J gave up 0 bases, with 10 bases separating them. The CDR3: CASSLGRMNTEAFF. The CDR3, as DNA: TGTGCCAGCAGCCTGGGACGGATGAACACTGAAGCTTTCTTT.

This chain links TRBV7-4 with TRBJ1-1, with D perhaps matching TRBD1 (6 bases). The V end lost 5 bases, the J end lost 6 bases, and 22 bases lay between the germline ends. The CDR3 runs 16 residues. CDR1 and CDR2 (germline): SGHVT, SQSDAQ. The chain's CDR3 is CASSQSIQQGPAEAFF. The CDR3 DNA sequence: TGTGCCAGCAGCCAGTCTATCCAACAGGGTCCCGCTGAAGCTTTCTTT.